One sample yielded the 12 T cell receptor beta chains listed below, sequenced in a study of STAT5B mutations in CD4+ large granular lymphocyte leukemia. Measured with immunoSEQ multiplex PCR; TCRdb has only the in-frame clones, and not every one. The sample consists of about 31,000 clones, approximately 70% of them appearing once. The sequenced material came from CD4+ T cells from blood buffy coats. All receptors come from a human donor in good health.

This clone was seen only a few times. The V and J genes are TRBV6-5 and TRBJ1-6; D might be TRBD1 (5 bases). The CDR3 spans 16 residues. V was clipped by 0 bases and J by 8 bases, with 14 bases between them. The V gene's germline CDR1 is MNHEY and CDR2 SVGAGI. CDR3 bases: TGTGCCAGCAGTTACTCGACCAGGGTAGATCATTCACCCCTCCACTTT. It codes for CASSYSTRVDHSPLHF.

V usage is TRBV4-3 and J usage is TRBJ1-3; D gene ambiguous. V was pared by 0 bases and J by 5 bases, with 8 bases between. The CDR3 runs 14 residues. The germline CDR1 and CDR2 sequences are LGHNA and YSLEER. The CDR3 is CASSQDIGRNTIYF. DNA for the CDR3: TGCGCCAGCAGCCAAGATATCGGTAGAAACACCATATATTTT.

The J gene is TRBJ2-3, the V gene TRBV7-2, with D unclear. CDR1 and CDR2 (germline): SGHTA, FQGNSA. The CDR3 sequence is 14 residues long. Trimming removed 1 base at V and 4 bases at J, with 9 bases between. CDR3 coding DNA: TGTGCCAGCAGCTTAGACGGTGCTTCAGATACGCAGTATTTT. Translating it yields CASSLDGASDTQYF.

The rearrangement links TRBV2 to TRBJ2-5; 7 bases line up with TRBD1. J lost 1 base, V lost 2 bases, and 4 bases had no gene match. CDR1 and CDR2 from the germline V gene are SNHLY and FYNNEI. This CDR3 contains 15 residues. CDR3 amino acids: CASSERGRRQETQYF. CDR3 nucleotide sequence: TGTGCCAGCAGTGAAAGGGGGCGCCGCCAAGAGACCCAGTACTTC.

Only a few counts were recorded for this clone. This chain uses TRBV2 with TRBJ2-3; 9 positions agree with TRBD1. The CDR3 sequence is 14 residues long. Germline loops: CDR1 SNHLY, CDR2 FYNNEI. The V segment lost 6 bases and the J segment 3 bases; nucleotides outside the gene matches: 4. CDR3 region: CASRGDRGTDTQYF. CDR3 DNA: TGTGCCAGCAGGGGAGACAGGGGGACAGATACGCAGTATTTT. The full variable domain, completed using reference TRBV2 and TRBJ2-3, is EPEVTQTPSHQVTQMGQEVILRCVPISNHLYFYWYRQILGQKVEFLVSFYNNEISEKSEIFDDQFSVERPDGSNFTLKIRSTKLEDSAMYFCASRGDRGTDTQYFGPGTRLTVL.

This chain uses TRBV5-1 with TRBJ2-7, with 7 bases fitting TRBD1. The germline V gene has CDR1 SGHRS and CDR2 YFSETQ. This CDR3 has 14 amino acids. J gave up 0 bases and V 4 bases, and 4 bases lay outside the gene matches. The CDR3 DNA is TGCGCCAGCAGCCAACAGGGGAGCTCCTACGAGCAGTACTTC. It yields the protein CASSQQGSSYEQYF.

The chain recombines TRBV6-5 with TRBJ2-3, with 8 bases fitting TRBD2. The CDR3 extends over 14 amino acids. Germline loops: CDR1 MNHEY, CDR2 SVGAGI. V lost 9 bases to trimming and J lost 12 bases; unmatched junction nucleotides: 17. Here the CDR3 reads CASSGGGGPRLQYF. The CDR3 DNA reads as TGTGCCAGTTCGGGGGGCGGGGGGCCCAGGCTCCAGTATTTT.

The sample holds one count of this clone. The chain employs TRBV18 and TRBJ2-7, with D maybe TRBD2 (7 bases). The CDR3 has 14 amino acids. The V gene lost 0 bases and the J gene lost 2 bases, with 8 bases spanning the gap. CDR1 KGHSH and CDR2 LQKENI come from the germline V gene. The CDR3 DNA follows: TGTGCCAGCTCACCACCGGGGGGGCCCTACGAGCAGTACTTC. It specifies CASSPPGGPYEQYF.

The chain combines TRBV6-6 with TRBJ1-5, with D perhaps TRBD1 (5 bases). Per germline, CDR1 MNHNY and CDR2 SVGAGI (reference sequence). V was cut by 5 bases and J by 3 bases, with 17 bases left in between. This CDR3 region has 16 residues. The CDR3 loop is CASSPFMGGINQPQHF. CDR3 nucleotides: TGTGCCAGCAGTCCCTTTATGGGGGGAATCAATCAGCCCCAGCATTTT.

The J gene is TRBJ2-7, the V gene TRBV7-8, with a tentative D call TRBD1 (5 bases). The V end was cut by 5 bases, the J end by 4 bases, with 15 bases between. The germline V gene encodes CDR1 SGHVS and CDR2 FQNEAQ. The CDR3 length is 14 residues. CDR3 sequence: CASSRQIPAYEQYF. The CDR3 DNA reads as TGTGCCAGCAGCAGACAGATCCCGGCTTACGAGCAGTACTTC.

This sequence joins TRBV6-5 and TRBJ1-6, with unresolved D. The V gene's germline CDR1 is MNHEY and CDR2 SVGAGI. V was trimmed by 0 bases and J by 4 bases, leaving 7 bases between them. The CDR3 length is 15 residues. CDR3 sequence (DNA): TGTGCCAGCAGTTACTCGGTTTCTTATAATTCACCCCTCCACTTT. Protein: CASSYSVSYNSPLHF.

CDR3 nucleotides: TGCGCCAGCAGCCCAGGACTAGCGGAGTTCCAAGAGACCCAGTACTTC. Encoded protein: CASSPGLAEFQETQYF. This rearrangement joins TRBV5-1 to TRBJ2-5, with 10 bases matching TRBD2. This CDR3 contains 16 residues. Trimming cost V 4 bases and J 1 base; bases outside gene matches: 7. From germline, CDR1 is SGHRS and CDR2 YFSETQ.